The TCR beta chain described here comes from a study of blood T cell repertoires in COVID-19. Study-level background: From T cells, B-cell-depleted T cells, or PBMCs came the material, which was cDNA or gDNA.

Original processing methods: By means of reference gene primer amplification, nucleated cell counts were estimated. Sequenced by immunoSEQ multiplex PCR; TCRdb stores in-frame clones only, minus some. From that table come the V and J calls and clone size; the DNA was used to work out D and trimming. The profile covers about 290,000 clones, with about 82% appearing a single time and around 4% taken by the ten largest. Germline lookup yields CDR1 MNHEY and CDR2 SVGEGT. CDR3 length equals 15 residues. V was clipped by 4 bases and J by 2 bases, with 14 bases between them. Source material: peripheral blood. The chain employs TRBV6-2 or TRBV6-3 and TRBJ1-1; weak D call: TRBD1 (6 bases). This TCR came from a woman between 50 and 59 years old with active or convalescent COVID-19. This CDR3 is CASSSLLRGNTEAFF. The CDR3 nucleotides are TGTGCCAGCAGTTCATTACTCAGGGGTAACACTGAAGCTTTCTTT.